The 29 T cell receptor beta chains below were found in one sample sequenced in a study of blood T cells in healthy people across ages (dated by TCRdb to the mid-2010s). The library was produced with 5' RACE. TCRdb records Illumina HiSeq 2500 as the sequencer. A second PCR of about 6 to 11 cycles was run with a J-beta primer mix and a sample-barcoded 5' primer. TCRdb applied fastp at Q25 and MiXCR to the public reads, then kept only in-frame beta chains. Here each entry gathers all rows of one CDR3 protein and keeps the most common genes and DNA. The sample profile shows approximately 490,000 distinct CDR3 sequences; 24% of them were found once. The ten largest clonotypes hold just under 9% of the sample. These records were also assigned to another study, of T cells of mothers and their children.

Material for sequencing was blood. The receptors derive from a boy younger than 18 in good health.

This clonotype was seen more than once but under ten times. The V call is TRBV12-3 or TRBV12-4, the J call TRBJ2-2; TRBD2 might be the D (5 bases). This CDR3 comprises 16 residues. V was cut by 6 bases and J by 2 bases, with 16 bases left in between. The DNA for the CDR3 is TGTGCCAGCAGCCGCAGGCCTAGCAGCAACACCGGGGAGCTGTTTTTT. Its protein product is CASSRRPSSNTGELFF.

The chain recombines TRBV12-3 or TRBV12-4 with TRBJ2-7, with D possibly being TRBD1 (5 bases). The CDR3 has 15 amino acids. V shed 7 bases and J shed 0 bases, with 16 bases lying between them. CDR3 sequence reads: CASTADSRYSYEQYF. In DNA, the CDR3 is TGTGCCAGCACCGCTGACAGCCGCTACTCCTACGAGCAGTACTTC.

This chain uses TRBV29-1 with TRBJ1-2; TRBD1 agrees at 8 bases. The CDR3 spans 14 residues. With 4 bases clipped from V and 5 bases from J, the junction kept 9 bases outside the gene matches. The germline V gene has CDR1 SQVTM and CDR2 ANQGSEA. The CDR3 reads CSVAGGGFEYGYTF. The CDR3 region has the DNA TGCAGCGTTGCAGGGGGCGGGTTTGAGTATGGCTACACCTTC.

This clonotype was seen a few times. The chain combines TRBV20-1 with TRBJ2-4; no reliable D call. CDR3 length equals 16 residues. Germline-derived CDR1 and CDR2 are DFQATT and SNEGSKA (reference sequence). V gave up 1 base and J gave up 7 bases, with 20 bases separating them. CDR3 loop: CSARALPGPNYNIQYF. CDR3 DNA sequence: TGCAGTGCTAGAGCGCTACCCGGGCCCAACTATAACATTCAGTACTTC.

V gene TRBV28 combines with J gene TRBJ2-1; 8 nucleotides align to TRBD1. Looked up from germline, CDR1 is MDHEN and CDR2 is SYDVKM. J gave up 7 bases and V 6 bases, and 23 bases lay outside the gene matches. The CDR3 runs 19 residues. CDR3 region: CASSAPTDRAGLWANEQFF. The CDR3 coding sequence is TGTGCCAGCAGCGCCCCTACGGACAGGGCTGGTCTTTGGGCTAATGAGCAGTTCTTC.

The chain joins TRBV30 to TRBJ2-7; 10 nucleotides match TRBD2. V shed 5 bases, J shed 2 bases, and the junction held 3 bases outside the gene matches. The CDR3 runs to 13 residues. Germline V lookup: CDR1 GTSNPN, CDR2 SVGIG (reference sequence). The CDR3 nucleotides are TGTGCCTGGTGTACTAGCGGGGCCTACGAGCAGTACTTC. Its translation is CAWCTSGAYEQYF.

The CDR3 is CSAPWQGNTEAFF. As DNA, the CDR3 is TGCAGTGCCCCGTGGCAGGGGAACACTGAAGCTTTCTTT. The J gene is TRBJ1-1, the V gene TRBV20-1; D may be TRBD1 (5 bases). Trimming left V 6 bases short and J 1 base short, with 12 bases between. From germline, CDR1 is DFQATT and CDR2 SNEGSKA (reference sequence). The CDR3 runs to 13 residues.

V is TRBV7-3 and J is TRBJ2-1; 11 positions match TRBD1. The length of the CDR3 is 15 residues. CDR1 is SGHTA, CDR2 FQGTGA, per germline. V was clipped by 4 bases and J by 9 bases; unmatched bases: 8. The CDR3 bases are TGTGCCAGCAGCTGGGGACAGGGGGGTAGGGTTGAGCAGTTCTTC. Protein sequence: CASSWGQGGRVEQFF. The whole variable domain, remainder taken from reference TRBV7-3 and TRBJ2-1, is GAGVSQTPSNKVTEKGKYVELRCDPISGHTALYWYRQSLGQGPEFLIYFQGTGAADDSGLPNDRFFAVRPEGSVSTLKIQRTERGDSAVYLCASSWGQGGRVEQFFGPGTRLTVL.

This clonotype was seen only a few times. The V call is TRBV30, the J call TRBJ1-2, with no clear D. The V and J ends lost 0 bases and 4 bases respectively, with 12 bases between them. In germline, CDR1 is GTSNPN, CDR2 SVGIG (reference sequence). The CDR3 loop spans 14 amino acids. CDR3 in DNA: TGTGCCTGGAGTGTACCGGGAAATGGCTATGGCTACACCTTC. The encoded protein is CAWSVPGNGYGYTF.

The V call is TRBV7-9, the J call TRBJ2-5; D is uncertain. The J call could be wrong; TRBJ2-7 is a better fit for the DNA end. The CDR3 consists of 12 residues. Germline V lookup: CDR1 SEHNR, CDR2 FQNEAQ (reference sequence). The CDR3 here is CASSWTEDEQYF. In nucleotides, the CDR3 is TGTGCCAGCAGTTGGACGGAAGACGAGCAGTACTTC.

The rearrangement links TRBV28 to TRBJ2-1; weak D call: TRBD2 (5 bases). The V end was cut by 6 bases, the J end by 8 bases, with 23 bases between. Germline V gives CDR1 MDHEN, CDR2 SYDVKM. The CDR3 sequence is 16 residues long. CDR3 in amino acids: CASRGNRLLMIDEQFF. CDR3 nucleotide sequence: TGTGCCAGCAGAGGGAACAGACTACTCATGATCGATGAGCAGTTCTTC.

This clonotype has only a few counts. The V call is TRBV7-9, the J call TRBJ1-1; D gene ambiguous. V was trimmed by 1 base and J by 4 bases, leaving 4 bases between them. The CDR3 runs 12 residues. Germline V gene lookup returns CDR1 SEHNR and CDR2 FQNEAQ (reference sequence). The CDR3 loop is CASSLVLTEAFF. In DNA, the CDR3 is TGTGCCAGCAGCTTAGTTCTCACTGAAGCTTTCTTT.

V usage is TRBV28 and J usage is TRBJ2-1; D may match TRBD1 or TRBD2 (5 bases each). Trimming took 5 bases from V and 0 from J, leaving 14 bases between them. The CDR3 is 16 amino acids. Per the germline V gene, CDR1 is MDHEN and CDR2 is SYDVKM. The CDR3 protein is CASSLSGPISYNEQFF. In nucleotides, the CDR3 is TGTGCCAGCAGTCTCTCGGGGCCTATCTCCTACAATGAGCAGTTCTTC.

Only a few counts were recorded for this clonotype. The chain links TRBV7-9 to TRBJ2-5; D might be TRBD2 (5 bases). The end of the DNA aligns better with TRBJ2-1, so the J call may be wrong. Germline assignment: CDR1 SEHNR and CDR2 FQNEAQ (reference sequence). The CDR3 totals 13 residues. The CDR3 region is CASTSDFDNEQFF. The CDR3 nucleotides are TGTGCCAGCACCTCGGACTTCGACAATGAGCAGTTCTTC.

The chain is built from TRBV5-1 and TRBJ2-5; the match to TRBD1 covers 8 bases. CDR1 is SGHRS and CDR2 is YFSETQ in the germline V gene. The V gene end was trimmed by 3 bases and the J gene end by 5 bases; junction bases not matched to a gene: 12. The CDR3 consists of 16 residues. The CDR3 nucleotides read TGCGCCAGCAGCTCACAAAGGGCAGGGGGCGTCGAGACCCAGTACTTC. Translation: CASSSQRAGGVETQYF.

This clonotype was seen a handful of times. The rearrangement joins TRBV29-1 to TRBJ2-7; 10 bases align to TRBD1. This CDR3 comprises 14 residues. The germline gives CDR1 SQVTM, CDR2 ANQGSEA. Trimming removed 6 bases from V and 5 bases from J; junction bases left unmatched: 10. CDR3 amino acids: CSVSGQGPFDEQYF. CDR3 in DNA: TGCAGCGTCTCGGGACAGGGGCCCTTTGACGAGCAGTACTTC.

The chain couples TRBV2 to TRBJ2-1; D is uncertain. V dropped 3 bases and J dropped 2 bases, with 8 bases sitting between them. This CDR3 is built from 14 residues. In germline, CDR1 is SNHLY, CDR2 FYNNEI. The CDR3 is CASSEARTYNEQFF. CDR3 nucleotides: TGTGCCAGCAGTGAGGCCAGGACCTACAATGAGCAGTTCTTC.

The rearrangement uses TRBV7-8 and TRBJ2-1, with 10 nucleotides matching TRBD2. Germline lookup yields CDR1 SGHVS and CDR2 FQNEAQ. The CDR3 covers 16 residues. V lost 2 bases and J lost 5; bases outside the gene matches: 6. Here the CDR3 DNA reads TGTGCCAGCAGCTTAACCACTAGCGGGGATGACAATGAGCAGTTCTTC. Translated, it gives CASSLTTSGDDNEQFF.

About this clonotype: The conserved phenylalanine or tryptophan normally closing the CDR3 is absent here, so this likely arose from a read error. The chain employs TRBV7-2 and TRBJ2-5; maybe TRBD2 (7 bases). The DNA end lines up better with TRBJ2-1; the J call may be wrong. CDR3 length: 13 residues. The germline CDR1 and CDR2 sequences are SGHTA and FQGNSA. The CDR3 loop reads CASGLGGADEQFI. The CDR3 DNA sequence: TGTGCCAGCGGCTTAGGGGGGGCCGATGAGCAGTTCATC.

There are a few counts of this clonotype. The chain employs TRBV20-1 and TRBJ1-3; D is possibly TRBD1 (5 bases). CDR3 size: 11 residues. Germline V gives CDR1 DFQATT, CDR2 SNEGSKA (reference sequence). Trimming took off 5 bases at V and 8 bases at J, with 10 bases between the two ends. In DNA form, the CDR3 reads TGCAGTGCTCCCCGGGGCGACACCATATATTTT. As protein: CSAPRGDTIYF.

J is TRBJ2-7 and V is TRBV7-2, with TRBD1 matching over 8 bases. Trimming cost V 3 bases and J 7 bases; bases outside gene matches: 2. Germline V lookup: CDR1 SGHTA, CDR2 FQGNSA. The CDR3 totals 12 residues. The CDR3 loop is CASSFRQGEQYF. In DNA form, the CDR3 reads TGTGCCAGCAGCTTCCGACAGGGGGAGCAGTACTTC.

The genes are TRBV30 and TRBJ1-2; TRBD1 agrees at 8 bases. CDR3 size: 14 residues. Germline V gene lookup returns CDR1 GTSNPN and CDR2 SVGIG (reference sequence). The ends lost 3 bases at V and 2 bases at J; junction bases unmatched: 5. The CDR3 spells CAWSVGQGNYGYTF. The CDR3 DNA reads TGTGCCTGGAGCGTCGGACAGGGAAACTATGGCTACACCTTC.

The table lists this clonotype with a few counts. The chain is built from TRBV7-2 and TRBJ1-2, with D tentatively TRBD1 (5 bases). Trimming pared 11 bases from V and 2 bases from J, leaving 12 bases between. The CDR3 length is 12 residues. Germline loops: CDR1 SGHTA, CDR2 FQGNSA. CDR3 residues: CAGTSENYGYTF. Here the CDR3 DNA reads TGTGCCGGGACCTCAGAGAACTATGGCTACACCTTC.

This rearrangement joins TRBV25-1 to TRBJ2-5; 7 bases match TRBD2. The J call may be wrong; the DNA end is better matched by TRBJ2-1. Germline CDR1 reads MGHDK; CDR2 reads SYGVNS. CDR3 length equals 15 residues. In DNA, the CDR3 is TGTGCCAGCAGAGCTAGCGGAGGAGGTCAGCACGAGCAGTTCTTC. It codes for CASRASGGGQHEQFF.

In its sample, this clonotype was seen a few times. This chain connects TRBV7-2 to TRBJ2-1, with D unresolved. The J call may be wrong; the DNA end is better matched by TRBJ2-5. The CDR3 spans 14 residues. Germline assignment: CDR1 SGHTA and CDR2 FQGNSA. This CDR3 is CASSLLNGQETQYF. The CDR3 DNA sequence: TGTGCCAGCAGCTTATTGAATGGACAAGAGACCCAGTACTTC.

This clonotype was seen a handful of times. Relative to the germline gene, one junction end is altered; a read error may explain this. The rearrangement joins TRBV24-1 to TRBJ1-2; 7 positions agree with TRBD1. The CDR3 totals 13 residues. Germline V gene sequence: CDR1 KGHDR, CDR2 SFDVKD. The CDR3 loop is CATSERGLYGYAF. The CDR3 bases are TGTGCCACCAGTGAGAGGGGGCTCTATGGCTACGCCTTC.

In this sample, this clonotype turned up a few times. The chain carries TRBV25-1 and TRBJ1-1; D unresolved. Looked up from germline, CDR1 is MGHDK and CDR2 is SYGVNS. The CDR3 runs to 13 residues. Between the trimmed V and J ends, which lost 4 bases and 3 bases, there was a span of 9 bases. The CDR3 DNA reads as TGTGCCAGCAGTGCCACATTTTACACTGAAGCTTTCTTT. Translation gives CASSATFYTEAFF. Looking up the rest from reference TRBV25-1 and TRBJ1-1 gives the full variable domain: EADIYQTPRYLVIGTGKKITLECSQTMGHDKMYWYQQDPGMELHLIHYSYGVNSTEKGDLSSESTVSRIRTEHFPLTLESARPSHTSQYLCASSATFYTEAFFGQGTRLTVV.

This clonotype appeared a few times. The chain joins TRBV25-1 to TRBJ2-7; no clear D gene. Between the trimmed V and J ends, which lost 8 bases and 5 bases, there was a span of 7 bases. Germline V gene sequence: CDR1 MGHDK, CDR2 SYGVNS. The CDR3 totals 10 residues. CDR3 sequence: CASALHEQYF. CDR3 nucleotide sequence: TGTGCCAGCGCATTACACGAGCAGTACTTC.

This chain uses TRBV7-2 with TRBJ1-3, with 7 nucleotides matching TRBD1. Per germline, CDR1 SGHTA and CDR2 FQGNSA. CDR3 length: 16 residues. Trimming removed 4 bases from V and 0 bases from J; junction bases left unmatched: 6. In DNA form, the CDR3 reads TGTGCCAGCAGCTCACGGACAGGCACCTCTGGAAACACCATATATTTT. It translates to CASSSRTGTSGNTIYF.